This TCR beta chain stems from a study of read filtering for tumor transcriptome and immune sequencing. Study at large: Among patients, some 17 were male and approximately 15 female, aged roughly 40 to 90 (mean roughly 63).

From roughly 0.4 ug of RNA, a library with molecular barcoded alpha/delta and beta/gamma adaptors was made. One entry per CDR3 protein results from TCRdb running MiXCR on the reads. The sample records some 41,000 distinct CDR3 sequences, approximately 10% being singletons. CDR1 is LNHDA and CDR2 is SQIVND in the germline V gene (reference sequence). The CDR3 has 13 amino acids. At the time of active disease, bone marrow was collected from every patient. Of note for this clonotype: Just one base apart from a much larger clone, this may be a read error.

The clonotype originates from a donor at least 40 years old with multiple myeloma. The chain combines TRBV19 with TRBJ1-1, with a possible D match to TRBD1 (6 bases). Specimen: a population of CD138-negative cells sorted from bone marrow. The CDR3 sequence: CASTRAGGTEASF. CDR3 nucleotides: TGTGCCAGTACCCGGGCGGGGGGCACTGAAGCTTCCTTT.